A single sample gave rise to the 18 T cell receptor beta chains below, sequenced in a study of spatial heterogeneity in lung cancer. Time point reported: sample taken at primary tumor resection. Unsorted samples of tumor, nontumor lung or frozen PBMC had their whole RNA sequenced. Using its own MiXCR run on the 5' RACE reads, TCRdb lists one record per CDR3 protein. Here the sample spans over 3,500 distinct CDR3 sequences, 20% to 30% being singletons. The material sequenced was normal lung tissue next to the tumor, taken at surgery. The receptor source for this set is a male donor with early-stage non-small cell lung cancer.

This clonotype ranks as medium-sized. This chain joins TRBV30 and TRBJ2-1; D may be TRBD1 (6 bases). The ends were cut back, 0 bases at V and 2 bases at J, with 17 bases in the middle. This CDR3 spans 17 amino acids. Germline CDR1 and CDR2: GTSNPN and SVGIG (reference sequence). Written as DNA, the CDR3 is TGTGCCTGGAGTGTACCCCGGACGGGACACCCCTACAATGAGCAGTTCTTC. Residues: CAWSVPRTGHPYNEQFF.

By its share, this clonotype is medium-sized (0.01 to 0.1%). The chain employs TRBV11-2 and TRBJ1-3, with TRBD1 matching over 9 bases. This CDR3 contains 16 residues. CDR1 is SGHAT, CDR2 FQNNGV, per germline. Trimming took 3 bases from V and 2 from J; bases not matched to a gene: 5. CDR3 sequence reads: CASSLGDRAAGNTIYF. The DNA for the CDR3 is TGTGCCAGCAGCTTGGGGGACAGGGCGGCTGGAAACACCATATATTTT.

In its sample, this clonotype is medium-sized. This chain uses TRBV5-1 with TRBJ1-1; D gene unclear. The CDR3 consists of 14 residues. From germline, CDR1 is SGHRS and CDR2 YFSETQ. Trimming stripped 4 bases from V and 4 bases from J, with 14 bases between. This CDR3 is CASSGNLEGTEAFF. The CDR3 coding sequence is TGCGCCAGCAGCGGAAACCTTGAGGGCACTGAAGCTTTCTTT.

The chain employs TRBV29-1 and TRBJ2-1; D is possibly TRBD2 (6 bases). V was clipped by 3 bases and J by 3 bases, with 12 bases between them. The CDR3 consists of 14 residues. From germline, CDR1 is SQVTM and CDR2 ANQGSEA. The DNA of the CDR3 is TGCAGCGTTGATCCGGGAGTAGGCTACAATGAGCAGTTCTTC. Translated, it gives CSVDPGVGYNEQFF.

This clonotype ranks as medium-sized (0.01 to 0.1%). The chain carries TRBV4-1 and TRBJ2-7, with 14 bases fitting TRBD2. The germline CDR1 and CDR2 sequences are MGHRA and YSYEKL. The CDR3 is 19 residues long. Trimming took 1 base from V and 0 from J; bases not matched to a gene: 8. The CDR3 is CASSQVGLAGAESSYEQYF. The CDR3 DNA sequence: TGCGCCAGCAGCCAAGTGGGACTAGCGGGAGCCGAAAGCTCCTACGAGCAGTACTTC.

By share of the sample, this clonotype is medium-sized (0.01 to 0.1%). The chain recombines TRBV24-1 with TRBJ2-2; TRBD1 matches at 7 bases. Germline assignment: CDR1 KGHDR and CDR2 SFDVKD. The V gene end was trimmed by 8 bases and the J gene end by 3 bases; junction bases not matched to a gene: 2. This CDR3 contains 13 residues. The CDR3 DNA reads as TGTGCCACCATGACAGGGTACACCGGGGAGCTGTTTTTT. The encoded protein is CATMTGYTGELFF.

By share, this clonotype counts as medium-sized (0.01 to 0.1%). The chain couples TRBV20-1 to TRBJ2-7; maybe TRBD2 (5 bases). The CDR3 loop spans 11 amino acids. Germline-derived CDR1 and CDR2 are DFQATT and SNEGSKA (reference sequence). Trimming left V 5 bases short and J 6 bases short, with 11 bases between. Here the CDR3 reads CSAPRTVEQYF. In DNA form, the CDR3 reads TGCAGTGCTCCTCGGACTGTCGAGCAGTACTTC.

The chain joins TRBV20-1 to TRBJ1-1; D perhaps matches TRBD1 (6 bases). This CDR3 has 10 residues. Trimming stripped 3 bases from V and 8 bases from J, with 7 bases between. Germline V gene data show CDR1 as DFQATT and CDR2 as SNEGSKA (reference sequence). The CDR3, as DNA: TGCAGTGCTAGTACAGGGGAAGCTTTCTTT. It codes for CSASTGEAFF.

The chain recombines TRBV12-3 or TRBV12-4 with TRBJ1-4; the D gene is possibly TRBD1 (6 bases). The length of the CDR3 is 15 residues. Trimming removed 5 bases from V and 5 bases from J, with 15 bases in between. CDR3 sequence reads: CASSGVGGVNEKLFF. The CDR3 DNA sequence: TGTGCCAGCAGTGGGGTTGGGGGCGTCAATGAAAAACTGTTTTTT.

The chain employs TRBV20-1 and TRBJ1-2; D gene ambiguous. Germline-derived CDR1 and CDR2 are DFQATT and SNEGSKA (reference sequence). V lost 1 base to trimming and J lost 1 base, with 13 bases between them. The CDR3 length is 15 residues. In nucleotides, the CDR3 is TGCAGTGCTAGAGCAACCCCGAACCATAACTATGGCTACACCTTC. This encodes CSARATPNHNYGYTF.

The chain uses TRBV27 and TRBJ1-6; 12 bases match TRBD1. This CDR3 contains 14 residues. V trimming: 6 bases; J trimming: 10 bases; junction bases outside the gene matches: 4. CDR1 is MNHEY, CDR2 SMNVEV, per germline (reference sequence). The CDR3 spells CASRTGTGGSPLHF. CDR3 nucleotides: TGTGCCAGCAGGACCGGGACAGGGGGCTCACCCCTCCACTTT.

This clonotype is termed medium-sized. The genes are TRBV5-1 and TRBJ1-5; unclear D gene. V lost 0 bases, J lost 5 bases, and 12 bases lay in between. Looked up from germline, CDR1 is SGHRS and CDR2 is YFSETQ. The CDR3 runs 15 residues. The CDR3 reads CASSLAGLHHQPQHF. The CDR3 nucleotides are TGCGCCAGCAGCTTGGCCGGACTCCACCATCAGCCCCAGCATTTT.

By frequency in the sample, this clonotype is medium-sized. The rearrangement links TRBV20-1 to TRBJ2-7; 7 nucleotides agree with TRBD1. The CDR3 consists of 15 residues. CDR1 is DFQATT, CDR2 SNEGSKA, per germline (reference sequence). The junction had 14 bases not matched to a gene; V was cut back by 6 bases and J by 3 bases. This CDR3 is CSAKKNDRENYEQYF. The CDR3 DNA is TGCAGTGCAAAAAAGAACGACAGGGAGAACTACGAGCAGTACTTC.

DNA of the CDR3: TGTGCCAGCAGGGAGGTCTTGTCGGACACTGAAGCTTTCTTT. Protein product: CASREVLSDTEAFF. This chain links TRBV6-6 with TRBJ1-1, with D hard to call. There are 14 residues in the CDR3. V was shortened by 6 bases and J by 3 bases, with 14 bases between the two germline ends. Germline CDR1 MNHNY, CDR2 SVGAGI (reference sequence).

Judged by abundance, this clonotype is medium-sized (0.01 to 0.1%). The chain combines TRBV5-1 with TRBJ2-7; TRBD2 agrees at 8 bases. The CDR3 runs 16 residues. V lost 0 bases and J lost 7; bases outside the gene matches: 12. CDR1 is SGHRS and CDR2 is YFSETQ in the germline V gene. The CDR3 loop is CASSLASGSSSLEQYF. CDR3 in DNA: TGCGCCAGCAGCTTGGCAAGCGGGAGTTCTTCTCTTGAGCAGTACTTC.

This clonotype was found many times. The chain uses TRBV6-1 and TRBJ2-3; D not resolved. Germline V gives CDR1 MNHNS, CDR2 SASEGT. The V and J ends lost 8 bases and 3 bases respectively, with 12 bases between them. This CDR3 is 13 amino acids long. The DNA for the CDR3 is TGTGCCAGCCGGTCGAGGATGACAGATACGCAGTATTTT. Amino acids: CASRSRMTDTQYF.

The chain couples TRBV7-2 to TRBJ2-1, with 7 bases that match TRBD2. The germline V gene encodes CDR1 SGHTA and CDR2 FQGNSA. This CDR3 has 14 amino acids. J was trimmed by 7 bases and V by 7 bases; bases with no gene match: 10. CDR3 residues: CASTLGGSRNEQFF. The CDR3 DNA follows: TGTGCCAGCACTTTGGGCGGGAGTCGGAATGAGCAGTTCTTC.

Many counts were recorded for this clonotype. The V call is TRBV7-2, the J call TRBJ2-7, with D possibly TRBD1 on 6 matching bases. The germline CDR1 and CDR2 sequences are SGHTA and FQGNSA. The CDR3 loop spans 13 amino acids. Between the trimmed V and J ends, which lost 1 base and 4 bases, there was a span of 8 bases. Written as DNA, the CDR3 is TGTGCCAGCAGCTTAGGGACAGCTTACGAGCAGTACGTC. This sequence encodes CASSLGTAYEQYV.